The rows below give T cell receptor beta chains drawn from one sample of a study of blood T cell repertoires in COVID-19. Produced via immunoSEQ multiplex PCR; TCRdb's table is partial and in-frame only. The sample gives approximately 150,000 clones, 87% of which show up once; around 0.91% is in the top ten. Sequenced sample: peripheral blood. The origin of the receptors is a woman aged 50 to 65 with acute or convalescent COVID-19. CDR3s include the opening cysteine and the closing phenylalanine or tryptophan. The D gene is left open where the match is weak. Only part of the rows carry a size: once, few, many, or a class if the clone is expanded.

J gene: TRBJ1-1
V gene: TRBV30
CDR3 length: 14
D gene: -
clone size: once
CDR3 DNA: TGTGCCTGGAGTGTACTCAGGGCGAACACTGAAGCTTTCTTT
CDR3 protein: CAWSVLRANTEAFF

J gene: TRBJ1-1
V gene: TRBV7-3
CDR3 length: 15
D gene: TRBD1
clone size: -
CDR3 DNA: TGTGCCAGCAGCTTACACGGGACAGGGGAGAATGAAGCTTTCTTT
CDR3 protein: CASSLHGTGENEAFF

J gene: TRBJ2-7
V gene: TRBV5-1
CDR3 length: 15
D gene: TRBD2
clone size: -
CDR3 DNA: TGCGCCAGCAGCTTATTTAGCGGGACAAGCTACGAGCAGTACTTC
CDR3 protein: CASSLFSGTSYEQYF

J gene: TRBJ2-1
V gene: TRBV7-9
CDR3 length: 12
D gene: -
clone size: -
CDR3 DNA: TGTGCCACCAAGACAGGTTACAATGAGCAGTTCTTC
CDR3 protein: CATKTGYNEQFF

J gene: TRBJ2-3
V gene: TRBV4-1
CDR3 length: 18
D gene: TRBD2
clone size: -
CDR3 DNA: TGCGCCAGCAGCCAAGATCAAACTAGCGCCTCCCCCGCGGGGACGCAGTATTTT
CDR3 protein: CASSQDQTSASPAGTQYF

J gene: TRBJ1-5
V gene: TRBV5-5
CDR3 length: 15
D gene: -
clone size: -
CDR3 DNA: TGTGCCAGCAGCTTGACCAGGGCTATCAATCAGCCCCAGCATTTT
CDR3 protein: CASSLTRAINQPQHF

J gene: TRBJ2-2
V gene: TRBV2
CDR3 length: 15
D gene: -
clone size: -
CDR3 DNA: TGTGCCAGCAGTGAAGCAGGGGGGGCGACCGGGGAGCTGTTTTTT
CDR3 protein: CASSEAGGATGELFF

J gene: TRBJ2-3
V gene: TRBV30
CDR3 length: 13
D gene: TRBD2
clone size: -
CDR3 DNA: TGTGCCTGGAATGTGGGGGGGACAGATACGCAGTATTTT
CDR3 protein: CAWNVGGTDTQYF

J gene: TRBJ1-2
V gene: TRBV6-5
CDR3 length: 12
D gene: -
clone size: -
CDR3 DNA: TGTGCCAGCAGTTACGGGCGGGAAGGCTACACCTTC
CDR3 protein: CASSYGREGYTF

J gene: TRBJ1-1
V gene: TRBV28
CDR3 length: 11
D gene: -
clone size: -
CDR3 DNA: TGTGCCAGCAGTTTAGGAGTAGAAGCTTTCTTT
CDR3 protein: CASSLGVEAFF

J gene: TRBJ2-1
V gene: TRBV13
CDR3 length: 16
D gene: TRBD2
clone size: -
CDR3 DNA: TGTGCCAGCAGCTTAGATAGCGGGGGGGCCTACAATGAGCAGTTCTTC
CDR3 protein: CASSLDSGGAYNEQFF

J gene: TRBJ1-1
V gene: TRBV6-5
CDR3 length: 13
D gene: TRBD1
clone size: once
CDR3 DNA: TGTGCCAGCAGAGACAGGGGGGACCCTGAAGCTTTCTTT
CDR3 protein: CASRDRGDPEAFF

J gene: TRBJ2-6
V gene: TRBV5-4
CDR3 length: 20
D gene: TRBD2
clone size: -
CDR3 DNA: TGTGCCAGCGCCCGAGTAGCCGGACTAGCGGGTTCCTCTGGGGCCAACGTCCTGACTTTC
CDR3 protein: CASARVAGLAGSSGANVLTF

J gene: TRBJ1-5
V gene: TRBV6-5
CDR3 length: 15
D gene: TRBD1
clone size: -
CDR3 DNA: TGTGCCAGCCGACAGGGGATTTATAGCAATCAGCCCCAGCATTTT
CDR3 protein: CASRQGIYSNQPQHF

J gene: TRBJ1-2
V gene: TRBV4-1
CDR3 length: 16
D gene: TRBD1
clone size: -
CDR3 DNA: TGCGCCAGCAGCCAAGATCTTAACAGGGGCAACTATGGCTACACCTTC
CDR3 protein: CASSQDLNRGNYGYTF